This TCR beta chain was captured by sequencing in a study of T-cell reconstitution after alpha-beta-depleted transplantation in children. Unique molecular identifiers were incorporated when the TCRbeta library was constructed. TCRdb processed the PCR reads anew with MiXCR; each CDR3 protein has one entry. The sample consists of some 150,000 distinct CDR3 sequences, around 10% of them appearing once. This CDR3 spans 14 amino acids. The ends were cut back, 4 bases at V and 0 bases at J, with 8 bases in the middle. CDR1 SGHRS and CDR2 YFSETQ come from the germline V gene. This clonotype has ten or more counts. What it binds is unknown. Study-level results: It was newly produced T cells that mostly accounted for T-cell counts and diversity one year after transplant.

The chain has TRBV5-1 and TRBJ1-3; no reliable D call. Sequenced material: PBMCs, mostly from graft donor cells, taken 180 days after TCRalphabeta/CD19-depleted stem cell transplant. The sequence was obtained from a female patient aged 2-9 years who had a stem cell transplant for congenital amegakaryocytic thrombocytopenia, so the T cells may come from the graft donor. The chain's CDR3 is CASSATSSGNTIYF. In DNA, the CDR3 is TGCGCCAGCAGCGCGACAAGCTCTGGAAACACCATATATTTT.